Below, 16 T cell receptor beta chains from the same sample are listed, as sequenced in a study of CD8+CD57+ T cells in acquired aplastic anemia. Genomic DNA, serving as template, underwent TCR beta VDJ and CDR3 profiling. In TCRdb, the reads were re-called with MiXCR into one record per CDR3 protein. The sample records around 230,000 distinct CDR3 sequences, around 60% being singletons. What was sequenced was sorted CD4+, CD8+, or CD8+CD57+ T cells (not recorded which) from PBMCs. The receptors shown here come from a human donor in good health.

The chain combines TRBV24-1 with TRBJ1-2, with D perhaps TRBD1 (6 bases). V was clipped by 4 bases and J by 1 base, with 18 bases between them. CDR1 and CDR2 from the germline V gene are KGHDR and SFDVKD. The CDR3 is made up of 17 amino acids. CDR3 in amino acids: CATSDQKGTGSNYGYTF. CDR3 coding DNA: TGTGCCACCAGTGACCAAAAGGGTACAGGGAGTAACTATGGCTACACCTTC.

The chain combines TRBV20-1 with TRBJ1-2, with D uncertain. V lost 5 bases to trimming and J lost 5 bases, with 15 bases between them. Germline CDR1 DFQATT, CDR2 SNEGSKA (reference sequence). The CDR3 runs to 13 residues. CDR3 sequence (DNA): TGCAGTGCTCCCCCGGTGGCGGGTTATGGCTACACCTTC. This encodes CSAPPVAGYGYTF.

In its sample, this clonotype was seen many times. V gene TRBV4-1 combines with J gene TRBJ2-1, with D tentatively TRBD1 (5 bases). Germline CDR1 MGHRA, CDR2 YSYEKL. Trimming took off 3 bases at V and 2 bases at J, with 14 bases between the two ends. This CDR3 comprises 16 residues. The CDR3 spells CASSQEMTAPYNEQFF. In nucleotides, the CDR3 is TGCGCCAGCAGCCAGGAGATGACAGCGCCCTACAATGAGCAGTTCTTC.

This clonotype was recorded a few times. A much larger clone is a single base away; this may be a read error. The chain employs TRBV2 and TRBJ2-1; 8 nucleotides match TRBD2. J was trimmed by 7 bases and V by 8 bases; bases with no gene match: 13. Germline CDR1 SNHLY, CDR2 FYNNEI. There are 15 residues in the CDR3. The CDR3 loop reads CASGSGSGELNEQFF. In DNA form, the CDR3 reads TGTGCCAGCGGTTCAGGTAGCGGGGAGTTGAATGAGCAGTTCTTC.

On this clonotype: Here the CDR3 omits its conserved ending phenylalanine or tryptophan, so a read error is the likely source. The chain is built from TRBV24-1 and TRBJ1-2; no clear D. V was shortened by 4 bases and J by 10 bases, with 15 bases between the two germline ends. Germline values: CDR1 KGHDR, CDR2 SFDVKD. The CDR3 is 13 residues long. This CDR3 is CATSDAARRVYTL. For the CDR3, the DNA is TGTGCCACCAGTGACGCCGCCAGGAGGGTCTACACCTTA.

This clonotype was seen at least ten times. The chain links TRBV19 to TRBJ1-6; D gene uncertain. Trimming removed 2 bases from V and 5 bases from J, with 4 bases in between. There are 13 residues in the CDR3. Germline loops: CDR1 LNHDA, CDR2 SQIVND (reference sequence). CDR3 amino acids: CASSIFNNSPLHF. CDR3 DNA sequence: TGTGCCAGTAGTATATTTAATAATTCACCCCTCCACTTT.

Remarks on this clonotype: The germline gene is not matched at one end of the junction; a read error may be the cause. CDR3 protein: CASSLEQYMNTEALF. The DNA for the CDR3 is TGTGCCAGCAGCTTAGAACAGTATATGAACACTGAAGCTCTCTTT. The chain couples TRBV7-9 to TRBJ1-1; D remains unclear. The CDR3 length is 15 residues. CDR1 and CDR2 from the germline V gene are SEHNR and FQNEAQ (reference sequence).

The sample holds many counts of this clonotype. The chain couples TRBV7-3 to TRBJ2-1; 7 nucleotides align to TRBD1. Per germline, CDR1 SGHTA and CDR2 FQGTGA. V lost 4 bases, J lost 3 bases, and 3 bases stayed unmatched. The CDR3 has 14 amino acids. CDR3 nucleotide sequence: TGTGCCAGCAGCTCCGGACAGGTCTACAATGAGCAGTTCTTC. Amino acid sequence: CASSSGQVYNEQFF.

This clonotype was seen only a few times. V is TRBV28 and J is TRBJ2-7; either TRBD1 or TRBD2 may supply D (5 bases each). The CDR3 is 16 residues long. Germline V gene data show CDR1 as MDHEN and CDR2 as SYDVKM. V was shortened by 3 bases and J by 1 base, with 16 bases between the two germline ends. Here the CDR3 DNA reads TGTGCCAGCAGTTTCAAAGGGACCTCCTCGTCCTACGAGCAGTACTTC. The encoded protein is CASSFKGTSSSYEQYF.

The chain joins TRBV29-1 to TRBJ2-7; D call uncertain. The CDR3 has 11 amino acids. V lost 4 bases and J 2 bases, leaving 6 bases between the germline ends. CDR1 and CDR2 from the germline V gene are SQVTM and ANQGSEA. The CDR3 sequence: CSVGGAYEQYF. CDR3 nucleotide sequence: TGCAGCGTTGGGGGTGCCTACGAGCAGTACTTC.

In this sample, this clonotype turned up many times. The chain combines TRBV3-1 with TRBJ2-1; D is possibly TRBD2 (5 bases). The germline V gene has CDR1 LGHDT and CDR2 YNNKEL (reference sequence). Trimming shortened V by 3 bases and J by 1 base, and 7 bases separated the two germline ends. This CDR3 comprises 14 residues. The CDR3 here is CASSQGASYNEQFF. CDR3 DNA sequence: TGTGCCAGCAGCCAGGGAGCATCCTACAATGAGCAGTTCTTC.

The table lists this clonotype with many counts. The chain couples TRBV20-1 to TRBJ2-5, with 8 bases matching TRBD2. The CDR3 has 13 amino acids. Losses at the gene ends were 3 bases for V and 4 bases for J; bases not matched to a gene: 4. CDR1 is DFQATT and CDR2 is SNEGSKA in the germline V gene (reference sequence). The CDR3 loop reads CSASDLAGETQYF. The CDR3 DNA is TGCAGTGCTAGTGATCTAGCGGGAGAGACCCAGTACTTC.

The J gene is TRBJ2-5, the V gene TRBV7-9; the D gene could be TRBD1 or TRBD2 (6 bases each). The V and J ends lost 4 bases and 5 bases respectively, with 11 bases between them. This CDR3 spans 13 amino acids. In germline, CDR1 is SEHNR, CDR2 FQNEAQ (reference sequence). The CDR3 protein is CASSSTGAETQYF. DNA for the CDR3: TGTGCCAGCAGCTCCACGGGGGCCGAGACCCAGTACTTC.

The chain links TRBV11-2 to TRBJ1-1, with 8 positions matching TRBD1. Germline V gene lookup returns CDR1 SGHAT and CDR2 FQNNGV. The CDR3 consists of 13 residues. J lost 7 bases, V lost 2 bases, and 3 bases had no gene match. The CDR3 nucleotides are TGTGCCAGCAGCTTACACAGGGGGGATGAAGCTTTCTTT. As protein: CASSLHRGDEAFF.

In this sample, this clonotype turned up many times. The V gene is TRBV2, the J gene TRBJ1-2; 10 bases align to TRBD1. CDR1 is SNHLY and CDR2 is FYNNEI in the germline V gene. Trimming cost V 3 bases and J 5 bases; bases outside gene matches: 9. This CDR3 comprises 16 residues. CDR3: CASSDLEGQGFYGYTF. CDR3 bases: TGTGCCAGCAGTGATTTGGAGGGACAGGGGTTTTATGGCTACACCTTC.

Comments on this clonotype: A read error is likely, as this CDR3 ends without the conserved phenylalanine or tryptophan. The DNA is omitted, as the CDR3 cannot be located on it reliably, and the CDR3 follows TCRdb's listing. The chain carries TRBV15 and TRBJ2-3; TRBD2 reflects the table's D call only, with no check against the DNA. Germline V gene sequence: CDR1 LNHNV, CDR2 YYDKDF (reference sequence). The CDR3 has 8 amino acids, counting both end residues. CDR3: CATSRVRE.